The present T cell receptor beta chain was sequenced within a study of beta chain features in type 1 diabetes. Turning to the study itself: The samples had more than 95 million sorted cells examined in all.

The study reverse transcribed the entire isolated RNA, so it sequenced expressed TCRB transcripts. Read counts averaged roughly 3.5 million for samples of naive, central memory and regulatory T cells. Some clones are missing from TCRdb's copy, which holds only in-frame ones; the method was immunoSEQ multiplex PCR. The sample has hundreds of thousands of clones; around 12% are singletons. The CDR3 contains 13 residues. CDR1 SGHTA and CDR2 FQGNSA come from the germline V gene. V trimming: 1 base; J trimming: 9 bases; junction bases outside the gene matches: 3. Sequencing was performed on naive CD4+ T cells from blood. The clonotype originates from a man between 18 and 29 years old in good health. This sequence joins TRBV7-2 and TRBJ2-1; 7 bases line up with TRBD2. CDR3 sequence (DNA): TGTGCCAGCAGCTTAGTGGGCGGGGGTGAGCAGTTCTTC. It specifies CASSLVGGGEQFF. Full variable domain (missing parts from reference TRBV7-2 and TRBJ2-1): GAGVSQSPSNKVTEKGKDVELRCDPISGHTALYWYRQSLGQGLEFLIYFQGNSAPDKSGLPSDRFSAERTGGSVSTLTIQRTQQEDSAVYLCASSLVGGGEQFFGPGTRLTVL.